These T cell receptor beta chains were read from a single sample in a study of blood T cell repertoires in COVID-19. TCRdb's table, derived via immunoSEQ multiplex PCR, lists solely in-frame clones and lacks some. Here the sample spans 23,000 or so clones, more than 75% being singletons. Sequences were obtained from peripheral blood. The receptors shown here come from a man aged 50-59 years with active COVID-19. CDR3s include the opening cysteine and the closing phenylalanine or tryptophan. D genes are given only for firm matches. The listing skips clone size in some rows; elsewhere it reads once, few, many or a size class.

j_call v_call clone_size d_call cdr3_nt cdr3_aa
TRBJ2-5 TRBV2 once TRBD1 TGTGCCAGCATCGTACTGCAGGGGGCCGGGGAGACCCAGTACTTC CASIVLQGAGETQYF
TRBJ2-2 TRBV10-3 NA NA TGTGCCATCAGTGGAGGCGGGGAGCTGTTTTTT CAISGGGELFF
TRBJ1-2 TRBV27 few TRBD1 TGTGCCAGCAGCCCACAGGGGGCTAACTATGGCTACACCTTC CASSPQGANYGYTF
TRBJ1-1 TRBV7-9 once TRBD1 TGTGCCAGCAGCCCGACAGGGGGCCGGGACACTGAAGCTTTCTTT CASSPTGGRDTEAFF
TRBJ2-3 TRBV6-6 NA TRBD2 TGTGCCAGCAGTCCCCGGGGACTAGCGGGGGCCAACACAGATACGCAGTATTTT CASSPRGLAGANTDTQYF
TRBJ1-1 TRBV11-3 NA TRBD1 TGTGCCAGCAGCCCAAGGACAGGGGGGACTGAAGCTTTCTTT CASSPRTGGTEAFF
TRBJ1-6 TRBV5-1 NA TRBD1 TGCGCCAGCAGCTCGGGACAGAATAATTCACCCCTCCACTTT CASSSGQNNSPLHF
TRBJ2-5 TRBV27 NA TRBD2 TGTGCCAGCAGTCCCGGGGAGGGACTAGCGGGAATTCAGTACTTC CASSPGEGLAGIQYF
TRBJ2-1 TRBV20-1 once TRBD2 TGCAGTGCTAGTACCCTAGCGGGGGGGCACAATGAGCCTTTCTTC CSASTLAGGHNEPFF
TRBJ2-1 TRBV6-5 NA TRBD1 TGTGCCAGCAGTTCCGGGACAGGGGGCTACAATGAGCAGTTCTTC CASSSGTGGYNEQFF
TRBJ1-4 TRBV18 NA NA TGTGCCAGCTCACTCAGGAGGCAGAATAATGAAAAACTGTTTTTT CASSLRRQNNEKLFF
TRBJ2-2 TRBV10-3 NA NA TGTGCCATCAGTTGGGGGGCAGGGGGGCCCACCGGGGAGCTGTTTTTT CAISWGAGGPTGELFF
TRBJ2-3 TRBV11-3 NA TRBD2 TGTGCCAGCAGCAAGACTAGCGGGGGGGCCACAGATACGCAGTATTTT CASSKTSGGATDTQYF
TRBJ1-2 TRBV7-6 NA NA TGTGCCAGCAGCTTAGCGGGGAGACAGGCCTATAGCTACACCTTC CASSLAGRQAYSYTF
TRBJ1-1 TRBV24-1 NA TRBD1 TGTGCCACCAGTGCCATGGGAGACAGGGGGCGGAAGGGTTTGAACACTGAAGCTTTCTTT CATSAMGDRGRKGLNTEAFF
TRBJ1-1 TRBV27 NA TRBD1 TGTGCCAGCAGTTTCGAGGGGGCGAACACTGAAGCTTTCTTT CASSFEGANTEAFF
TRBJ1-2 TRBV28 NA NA TGTGCCAGCAGGCAGGCGAACTATGGCTACACCTTC CASRQANYGYTF
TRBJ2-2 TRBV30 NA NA TGTGCCTGGAGTGTAAGGCAGGGGTACACCGGGGAGCTGTTTTTT CAWSVRQGYTGELFF
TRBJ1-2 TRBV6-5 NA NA TGTGCCAGCAGCCGGACAGAGGCCTATGGCTACACCTTC CASSRTEAYGYTF
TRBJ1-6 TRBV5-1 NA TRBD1 TGCGCCAGCAGCTCCGGACAGGGAGGATCACCCCTCCACTTT CASSSGQGGSPLHF
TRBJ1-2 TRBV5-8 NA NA TGTGCCAGCAGCTTGGGGACTGCTCGTCATGGCTACACCTTC CASSLGTARHGYTF
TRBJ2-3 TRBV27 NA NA TGTGCCAGCAGTTTTGAGATTAGCACAGATACGCAGTATTTT CASSFEISTDTQYF
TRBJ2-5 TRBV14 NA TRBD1 TGTGCCAGCAGTTCAACAGGGGCGGATGAGACCCAGTACTTC CASSSTGADETQYF
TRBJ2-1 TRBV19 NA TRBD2 TGTGCCAGTAGTATTTCGGGGACTAGCGGGAACTACAATGAGCAGTTCTTC CASSISGTSGNYNEQFF
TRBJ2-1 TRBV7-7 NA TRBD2 TGTGCTAGCAGCGTTGGGACTAGCGGGGGGACTGAGCAGTTCTTC CASSVGTSGGTEQFF
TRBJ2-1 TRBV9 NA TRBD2 TGTGCCAGCAGCACCCGACTAGCGGTCTACAATGAGCAGTTCTTC CASSTRLAVYNEQFF
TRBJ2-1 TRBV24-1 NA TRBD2 TGTGCCACCAGTGGCGCGGGACTAGCTACATACAATGAGCAGTTCTTC CATSGAGLATYNEQFF
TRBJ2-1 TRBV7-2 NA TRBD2 TGTGCCAGCAGCGAAAGACTAGCGGGGGGTATTCGGTCCTACAATGAGCAGTTCTTC CASSERLAGGIRSYNEQFF
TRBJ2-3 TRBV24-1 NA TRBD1 TGTGCCACCCGCGCAGGGGGTTTGAGCACAGATACGCAGTATTTT CATRAGGLSTDTQYF
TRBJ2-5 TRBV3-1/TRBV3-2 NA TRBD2 TGTGCCAGCAGCCACTATCTCGAGCGGGGGAAAGAGACCCAGTACTTC CASSHYLERGKETQYF
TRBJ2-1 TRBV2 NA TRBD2 TGTGCCAGCAGTCGGACTAGCGGGTTACTCACTAGGCTCTACAATGAGCAGTTCTTC CASSRTSGLLTRLYNEQFF
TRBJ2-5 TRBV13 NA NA TGTGCCAGCAGCTTAGTAGCTGTCGAGACCCAGTACTTC CASSLVAVETQYF
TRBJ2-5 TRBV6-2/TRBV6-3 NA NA TGTGCCAGCAGTCCCACAGACCTCGGGAAAGAGACCCAGTACTTC CASSPTDLGKETQYF
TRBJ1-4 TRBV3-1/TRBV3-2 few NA TGTGCCAGCAGCCAAGATTGGGCAGGGACTAATGAAAAACTGTTTTTT CASSQDWAGTNEKLFF
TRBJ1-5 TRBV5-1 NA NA TGCGCCAGCAGCTTGGATGGCAGGTCGGATCAGCCCCAGCATTTT CASSLDGRSDQPQHF
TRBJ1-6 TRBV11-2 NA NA TGTGCCAGCAGCTTAGTCCTAGGGGATTCACCCCTCCACTTT CASSLVLGDSPLHF
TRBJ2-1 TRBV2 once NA TGTGCCAGCAGTGAAGTAGTAGCGGTCAGCTCCTACAATGAGCAGTTCTTC CASSEVVAVSSYNEQFF
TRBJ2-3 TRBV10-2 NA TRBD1 TGCGCCATGGCTCGGGACAGGGGAACAGATACGCAGTATTTT CAMARDRGTDTQYF
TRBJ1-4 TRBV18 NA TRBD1 TGTGCCAGCTCATCGCGAACCGGGACAGCGGCAACTAATGAAAAACTGTTTTTT CASSSRTGTAATNEKLFF
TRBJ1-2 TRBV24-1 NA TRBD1 TGTGCCACCAGTGATGGGGACAGCACCTTCTATGGCTACACCTTC CATSDGDSTFYGYTF
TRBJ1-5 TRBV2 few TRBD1 TGTGCCAGCAGTAGGACAGGGCAGGAGCCCCAGCATTTT CASSRTGQEPQHF
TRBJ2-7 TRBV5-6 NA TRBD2 TGTGCCAGCAGCTGGGGGGAGGGGTACGAGCAGTACTTC CASSWGEGYEQYF
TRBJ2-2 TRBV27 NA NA TGTGCCAGCAGTTTTCGCAGGGTTGGGGAGCTGTTTTTT CASSFRRVGELFF
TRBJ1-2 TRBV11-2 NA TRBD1 TGTGCCAGCAGCCCCCTGGGGACAGGGGGCGCCGCAAGCTACACCTTC CASSPLGTGGAASYTF
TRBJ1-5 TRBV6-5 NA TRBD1 TGTGCCAGCAGTTCCCTACAGGGGACAAATCAGCCCCAGCATTTT CASSSLQGTNQPQHF